The 17 T cell receptor beta chains below all came from one sample that was sequenced in a study of cytomegalovirus exposure and HLA in healthy donors. Primers: 60 Vbeta forward and 13 Jbeta reverse. The assay was immunoSEQ multiplex PCR, and TCRdb's table has in-frame clones only and misses some. Altogether more than 95,000 clones are present, 75% to 90% being singletons, with the ten largest covering approximately 10%. Input material: PBMCs. The source of these receptors is a man aged 25 to 40 in good health and CMV-seropositive.

CDR3 in DNA: TGTGCCAGCAGCCAATCTAGCGGGGGGTTCTACGAGCAGTACTTC. Its translation: CASSQSSGGFYEQYF. The rearrangement uses TRBV14 and TRBJ2-7; 11 bases are shared with TRBD2. V dropped 2 bases and J dropped 3; count of bases not matched to a gene: 3. Germline CDR1 reads SGHDN; CDR2 reads FVKESK. The CDR3 is 15 amino acids.

The genes are TRBV2 and TRBJ2-5; 9 bases line up with TRBD1. The end of the DNA is better explained by TRBJ2-7, so the J call may be wrong. The germline gives CDR1 SNHLY, CDR2 FYNNEI. This CDR3 comprises 15 residues. The chain's CDR3 is CASSPDRGHSYEQYF. CDR3 DNA: TGTGCCAGCAGCCCGGACAGGGGCCATTCCTACGAGCAGTACTTC.

The CDR3 nucleotides read TGCGCCAGCTACCGGGACAGAAACTACGAGCAGTACTTC. Its translation: CASYRDRNYEQYF. The chain has TRBV5-1 and TRBJ2-7; TRBD1 aligns across 7 bases. J was trimmed by 3 bases and V by 7 bases; bases with no gene match: 7. Germline values: CDR1 SGHRS, CDR2 YFSETQ. This CDR3 has 13 residues. Supplemented by reference TRBV5-1 and TRBJ2-7, the full variable domain reads KAGVTQTPRYLIKTRGQQVTLSCSPISGHRSVSWYQQTPGQGLQFLFEYFSETQRNKGNFPGRFSGRQFSNSRSEMNVSTLELGDSALYLCASYRDRNYEQYFGPGTRLTVT.

The chain has TRBV19 and TRBJ2-7, with D uncertain. V lost 5 bases and J 6 bases, leaving 14 bases between the germline ends. From germline, CDR1 is LNHDA and CDR2 SQIVND (reference sequence). The CDR3 has 13 residues. CDR3 amino acids: CASSGLREREQYF. The CDR3 nucleotides are TGTGCCAGTAGTGGTCTACGTGAGCGCGAGCAGTACTTC.

This sequence joins TRBV29-1 and TRBJ2-5; no firm D call. Trimming shortened V by 7 bases and J by 2 bases, and 14 bases separated the two germline ends. Germline loops: CDR1 SQVTM, CDR2 ANQGSEA. CDR3 length equals 13 residues. CDR3 loop: CSGQYGGQETQYF. CDR3 nucleotides: TGCAGCGGCCAATATGGCGGTCAAGAGACCCAGTACTTC.

V usage is TRBV7-3 and J usage is TRBJ2-5; TRBD2 is a possible D gene (5 bases). The CDR3 totals 14 residues. Trimming took 5 bases from V and 4 from J, leaving 14 bases between them. Germline values: CDR1 SGHTA, CDR2 FQGTGA. Here the CDR3 reads CASSIGLGSETQYF. In DNA form, the CDR3 reads TGTGCCAGCAGCATCGGACTGGGGTCAGAGACCCAGTACTTC.

The chain recombines TRBV19 with TRBJ1-2; TRBD1 is a possible D gene (6 bases). CDR1 and CDR2 (germline): LNHDA, SQIVND (reference sequence). The CDR3 consists of 14 residues. The germline V and J ends were trimmed by 4 bases and 6 bases, with 15 bases remaining between them. CDR3 sequence (DNA): TGTGCCAGTAGTAACATACAGGGAGGGGATGGCTACACCTTC. Translation gives CASSNIQGGDGYTF.

This chain uses TRBV7-8 with TRBJ1-5; TRBD1 might be the D (5 bases). Per the germline V gene, CDR1 is SGHVS and CDR2 is FQNEAQ. This CDR3 has 18 amino acids. With 1 base removed from V and 6 bases from J, the gap between germline ends came to 22 bases. The CDR3: CASSLGDSGLWVLQPQHF. The CDR3 nucleotides are TGTGCCAGCAGCTTAGGGGATTCAGGGTTATGGGTTCTTCAGCCCCAGCATTTT.

The rearrangement joins TRBV4-1 to TRBJ2-3; a possible D gene is TRBD2 (7 bases). Trimming pared 4 bases from V and 2 bases from J, leaving 19 bases between. The CDR3 covers 17 residues. Germline V gene lookup returns CDR1 MGHRA and CDR2 YSYEKL. In nucleotides, the CDR3 is TGCGCCAGCAGCCCCTCGGGGGGCAGGACATACACAGATACGCAGTATTTT. Translated, it gives CASSPSGGRTYTDTQYF.

This clone has only a few counts. The chain couples TRBV18 to TRBJ1-1, with 8 bases aligning to TRBD1. The J segment lost 0 bases and the V segment lost 5 bases, leaving 8 bases of the junction unmatched. This CDR3 contains 16 residues. Germline CDR1 and CDR2: KGHSH and LQKENI. The CDR3 DNA follows: TGTGCCAGCTCATACGGACAGGGACCCATGAACACTGAAGCTTTCTTT. It encodes CASSYGQGPMNTEAFF.

This clone was recorded once. The chain uses TRBV19 and TRBJ2-7; D perhaps matches TRBD1 (5 bases). Germline lookup yields CDR1 LNHDA and CDR2 SQIVND (reference sequence). The germline V and J ends were trimmed by 3 bases and 0 bases, with 9 bases remaining between them. The CDR3 totals 14 residues. CDR3 coding DNA: TGTGCCAGTAGTATGACAGTCACCTCCTACGAGCAGTACTTC. It encodes CASSMTVTSYEQYF. The full variable domain, its missing parts supplied by reference TRBV19 and TRBJ2-7, is DGGITQSPKYLFRKEGQNVTLSCEQNLNHDAMYWYRQDPGQGLRLIYYSQIVNDFQKGDIAEGYSVSREKKESFPLTVTSAQKNPTAFYLCASSMTVTSYEQYFGPGTRLTVT.

The CDR3 DNA reads TGCGCCAGCAGTCGGACAGGGGGAGGCACAGATACGCAGTATTTT. It is translated as CASSRTGGGTDTQYF. The chain combines TRBV23-1 with TRBJ2-3, with TRBD1 matching 10 bases. TRBV23-1 is noted as an ORF with a role that remains uncertain. The ends lost 4 bases at V and 1 base at J; junction bases unmatched: 2. This CDR3 is built from 15 residues.

The rearrangement links TRBV30 to TRBJ2-5, with a tentative D call TRBD2 (5 bases). V lost 7 bases to trimming and J lost 5 bases, with 17 bases between them. CDR1 is GTSNPN and CDR2 is SVGIG in the germline V gene (reference sequence). The length of the CDR3 is 13 residues. CDR3 coding DNA: TGTGCCTCGAACCCCTCGGGCGGGGAGACCCAGTACTTC. This encodes CASNPSGGETQYF.

The chain is built from TRBV5-1 and TRBJ2-1; no clear D gene. The V and J ends lost 4 bases and 0 bases respectively, with 14 bases between them. CDR1 is SGHRS and CDR2 is YFSETQ in the germline V gene. The CDR3 contains 16 residues. Here the CDR3 reads CASSPSHRSSYNEQFF. The CDR3 region has the DNA TGCGCCAGCAGCCCTTCCCATAGAAGCTCCTACAATGAGCAGTTCTTC.

This chain joins TRBV5-1 and TRBJ2-2, with 8 bases aligning to TRBD1. The CDR3 loop spans 17 amino acids. V lost 5 bases, J lost 0 bases, and 9 bases stayed unmatched. Germline CDR1 and CDR2: SGHRS and YFSETQ. CDR3: CASRTGTGIANTGELFF. In nucleotides, the CDR3 is TGCGCCAGCAGGACCGGGACAGGCATTGCGAACACCGGGGAGCTGTTTTTT.

The V call is TRBV28, the J call TRBJ1-2; 10 bases fit TRBD1. The CDR3 totals 15 residues. CDR1 is MDHEN and CDR2 is SYDVKM in the germline V gene. The V gene end was trimmed by 5 bases and the J gene end by 5 bases; junction bases not matched to a gene: 8. CDR3 DNA: TGTGCCAGCAGTATCCCCCGGGACAGGGGATATGGCTACACCTTC. The encoded protein is CASSIPRDRGYGYTF.

V gene TRBV27 combines with J gene TRBJ1-1; D is uncertain. Germline values: CDR1 MNHEY, CDR2 SMNVEV (reference sequence). This CDR3 has 14 amino acids. The V end was cut by 4 bases, the J end by 5 bases, with 14 bases between. The CDR3 DNA reads TGTGCCAGCAGTTGGCTCCGGCGGGGAACTGAAGCTTTCTTT. Residues: CASSWLRRGTEAFF.